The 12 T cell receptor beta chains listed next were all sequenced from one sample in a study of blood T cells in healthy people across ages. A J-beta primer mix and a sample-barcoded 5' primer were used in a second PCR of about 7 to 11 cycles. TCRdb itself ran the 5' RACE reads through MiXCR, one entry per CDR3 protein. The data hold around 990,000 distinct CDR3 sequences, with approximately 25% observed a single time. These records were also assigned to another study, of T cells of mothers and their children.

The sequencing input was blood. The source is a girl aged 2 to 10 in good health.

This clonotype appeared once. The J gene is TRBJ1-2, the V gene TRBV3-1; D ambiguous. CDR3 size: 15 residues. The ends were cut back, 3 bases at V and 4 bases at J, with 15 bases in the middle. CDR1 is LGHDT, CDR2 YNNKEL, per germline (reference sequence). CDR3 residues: CASSHGRAVTYGYTF. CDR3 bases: TGTGCCAGCAGCCATGGGAGGGCGGTAACCTATGGCTACACCTTC.

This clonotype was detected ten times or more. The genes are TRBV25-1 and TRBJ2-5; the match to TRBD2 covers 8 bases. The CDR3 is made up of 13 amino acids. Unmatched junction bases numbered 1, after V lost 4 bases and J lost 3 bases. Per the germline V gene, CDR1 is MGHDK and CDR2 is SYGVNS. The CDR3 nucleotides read TGTGCCAGCAGTGCGGGACTAGAAGAGACCCAGTACTTC. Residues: CASSAGLEETQYF. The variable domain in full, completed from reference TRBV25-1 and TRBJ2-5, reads EADIYQTPRYLVIGTGKKITLECSQTMGHDKMYWYQQDPGMELHLIHYSYGVNSTEKGDLSSESTVSRIRTEHFPLTLESARPSHTSQYLCASSAGLEETQYFGPGTRLLVL.

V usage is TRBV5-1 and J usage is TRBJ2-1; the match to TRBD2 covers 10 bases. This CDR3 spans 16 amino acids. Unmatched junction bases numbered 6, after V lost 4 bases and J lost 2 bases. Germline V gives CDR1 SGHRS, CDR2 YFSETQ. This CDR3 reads CASSGITSGAYNEQFF. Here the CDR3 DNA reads TGCGCCAGCAGCGGAATAACTAGCGGGGCCTACAATGAGCAGTTCTTC. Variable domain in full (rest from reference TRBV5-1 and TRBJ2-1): KAGVTQTPRYLIKTRGQQVTLSCSPISGHRSVSWYQQTPGQGLQFLFEYFSETQRNKGNFPGRFSGRQFSNSRSEMNVSTLELGDSALYLCASSGITSGAYNEQFFGPGTRLTVL.

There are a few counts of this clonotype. The CDR3 region is CASSTMTDYQPQHF. The CDR3 DNA reads as TGTGCCAGCAGTACCATGACAGATTATCAGCCCCAGCATTTT. The chain has TRBV12-3 or TRBV12-4 and TRBJ1-5, with D perhaps TRBD1 (5 bases). The CDR3 contains 14 residues. The germline V and J ends were trimmed by 5 bases and 5 bases, with 13 bases remaining between them.

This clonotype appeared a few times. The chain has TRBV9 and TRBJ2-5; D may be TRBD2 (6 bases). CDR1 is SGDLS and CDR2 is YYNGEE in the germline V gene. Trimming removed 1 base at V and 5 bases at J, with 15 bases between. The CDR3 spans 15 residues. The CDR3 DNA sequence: TGTGCCAGCAGCGTAACCGGGAGAGGCGCCGAGACCCAGTACTTC. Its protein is CASSVTGRGAETQYF.

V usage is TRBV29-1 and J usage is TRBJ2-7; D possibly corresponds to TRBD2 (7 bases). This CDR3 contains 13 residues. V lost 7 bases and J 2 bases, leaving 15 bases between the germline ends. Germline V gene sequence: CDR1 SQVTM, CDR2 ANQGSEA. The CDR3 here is CSAYREGAYEQYF. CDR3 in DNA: TGCAGCGCATACAGGGAGGGGGCCTACGAGCAGTACTTC.

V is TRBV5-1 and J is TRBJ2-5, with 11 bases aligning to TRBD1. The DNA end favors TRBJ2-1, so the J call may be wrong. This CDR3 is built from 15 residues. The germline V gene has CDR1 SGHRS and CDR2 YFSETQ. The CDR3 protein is CASSPGQGAFNEQFF. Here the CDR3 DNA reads TGCGCCAGCAGCCCTGGACAGGGGGCATTCAATGAGCAGTTCTTC.

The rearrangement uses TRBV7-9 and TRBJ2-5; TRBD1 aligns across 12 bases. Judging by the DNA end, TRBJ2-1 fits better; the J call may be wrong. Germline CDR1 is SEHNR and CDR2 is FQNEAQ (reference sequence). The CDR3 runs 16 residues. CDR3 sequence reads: CASSFSAGQGAWEQFF. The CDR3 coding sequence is TGTGCCAGCTCGTTCTCTGCGGGACAGGGGGCATGGGAGCAGTTCTTC.

This chain's CDR3 is CSAPGQGGAEQYF. The CDR3 DNA reads TGCAGCGCACCGGGACAGGGTGGCGCCGAGCAGTACTTC. V gene TRBV29-1 combines with J gene TRBJ2-7; 9 nucleotides agree with TRBD1. Germline CDR1 and CDR2: SQVTM and ANQGSEA. Losses at the gene ends were 7 bases for V and 6 bases for J; bases not matched to a gene: 10. There are 13 residues in the CDR3.

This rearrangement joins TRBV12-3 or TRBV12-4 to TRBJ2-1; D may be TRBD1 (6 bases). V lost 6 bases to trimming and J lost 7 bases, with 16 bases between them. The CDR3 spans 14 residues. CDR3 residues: CASRNNRDVNEQFF. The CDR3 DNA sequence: TGTGCCAGCAGAAATAACAGGGATGTGAATGAGCAGTTCTTC.

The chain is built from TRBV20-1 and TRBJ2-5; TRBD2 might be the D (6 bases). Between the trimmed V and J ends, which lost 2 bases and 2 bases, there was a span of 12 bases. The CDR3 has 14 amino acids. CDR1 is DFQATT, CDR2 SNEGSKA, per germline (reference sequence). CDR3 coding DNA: TGCAGTGCTAGACCTCCCGGGGGACAAGAGACCCAGTACTTC. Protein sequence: CSARPPGGQETQYF.

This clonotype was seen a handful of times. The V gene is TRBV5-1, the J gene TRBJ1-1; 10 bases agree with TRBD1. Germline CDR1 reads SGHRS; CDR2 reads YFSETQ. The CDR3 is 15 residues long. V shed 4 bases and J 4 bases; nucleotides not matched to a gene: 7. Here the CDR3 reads CASSRGTGASTEAFF. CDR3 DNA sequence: TGCGCCAGCAGCCGGGGGACAGGGGCGAGCACTGAAGCTTTCTTT.